A selection of T cell receptor beta chains follows, all from one sample in a study of cytomegalovirus exposure and HLA in healthy donors. Profiling relied on immunoSEQ multiplex PCR, and the TCRdb table lists in-frame clones only, not all of them. The top ten clones hold about 1.7% of a sample with 270,000 or so clones, roughly 91% of them seen once. The specimen sequenced was PBMCs. These receptors were collected from a girl aged 2-10 years in good health and CMV-seronegative. CDR3s include the opening cysteine and the closing phenylalanine or tryptophan. The D gene is left open where the match is weak. The size entry is marked missing in some rows and otherwise reads once, few, many or a size class.

>TRBJ2-7|TRBD1|TRBV11-2|NA
CASSLATGGYYEQYF
TGTGCCAGCAGCTTAGCAACAGGGGGTTACTACGAGCAGTACTTC
>TRBJ1-1|NA|TRBV6-5|NA
CASSYGRNTEAFF
TGTGCCAGCAGTTACGGGAGGAACACTGAAGCTTTCTTT
>TRBJ2-7|NA|TRBV5-1|NA
CASSWAGSSYEQYF
TGCGCCAGCAGCTGGGCAGGGTCGTCCTACGAGCAGTACTTC
>TRBJ2-2|NA|TRBV5-1|NA
CASSQPLPNPNTGELFF
TGCGCCAGCAGCCAACCACTTCCTAATCCGAACACCGGGGAGCTGTTTTTT
>TRBJ2-6|NA|TRBV9|NA
CASSSGLSGANVLTF
TGTGCCAGCAGTAGTGGACTCTCTGGGGCCAACGTCCTGACTTTC
>TRBJ1-1|NA|TRBV10-1|NA
CASSEPGAEAFF
TGCGCCAGCAGTGAGCCAGGGGCTGAAGCTTTCTTT
>TRBJ1-2|TRBD1|TRBV6-5|once
CASSPRTGAGYTF
TGTGCCAGCAGTCCGCGGACAGGGGCAGGCTACACCTTC
>TRBJ2-5|TRBD1|TRBV4-3|NA
CASSQERTGEETQYF
TGCGCCAGCAGCCAAGAGAGGACAGGGGAAGAGACCCAGTACTTC
>TRBJ2-7|NA|TRBV5-4|NA
CASSSPGHNYEQYF
TGTGCCAGCAGCTCACCGGGACATAACTACGAGCAGTACTTC
>TRBJ1-6|NA|TRBV30|NA
CAWSWGENSPLHF
TGTGCCTGGAGTTGGGGGGAAAATTCACCCCTCCACTTT
>TRBJ2-5|TRBD2|TRBV5-4|NA
CASSKPSGRIQETQYF
TGTGCCAGCAGCAAACCTAGCGGGAGGATCCAAGAGACCCAGTACTTC
>TRBJ2-2|TRBD1|TRBV7-2|NA
CASSRGGTGATGELFF
TGTGCCAGCAGCAGAGGTGGGACAGGGGCCACCGGGGAGCTGTTTTTT
>TRBJ2-1|TRBD2|TRBV4-1|once
CASSQNSGGGGGEQFF
TGCGCCAGCAGCCAGAATAGCGGGGGAGGCGGCGGGGAGCAGTTCTTC
>TRBJ2-7|TRBD2|TRBV27|NA
CASSKLAGATRYEQYF
TGTGCCAGCAGTAAACTAGCGGGAGCCACCCGCTACGAGCAGTACTTC
>TRBJ1-5|TRBD1|TRBV19|NA
CASSKPGTGGEYSNQPQHF
TGTGCCAGTAGCAAACCAGGGACAGGGGGCGAATATAGCAATCAGCCCCAGCATTTT
>TRBJ2-7|TRBD1|TRBV5-8|NA
CASSLPGQSYEQYF
TGTGCCAGCAGCTTACCGGGACAGTCCTACGAGCAGTACTTC
>TRBJ1-6|TRBD1|TRBV4-1|NA
CASSQGGQGDSPLHF
TGTGCCAGCAGCCAAGGGGGACAGGGCGATTCACCCCTCCACTTT
>TRBJ2-7|TRBD2|TRBV19|NA
CASSIDSTSADEQYF
TGTGCCAGTAGTATAGACTCTACTAGCGCCGACGAGCAATACTTC
>TRBJ1-5|TRBD1|TRBV6-1|NA
CASGGQGNQPQHF
TGTGCCAGCGGGGGACAGGGCAATCAGCCCCAGCATTTT
>TRBJ1-2|NA|TRBV6-5|NA
CASSPQGRGYTF
TGTGCCAGCAGTCCCCAGGGGCGCGGCTACACCTTC
>TRBJ2-1|TRBD2|TRBV6-1|NA
CASSEEVAGGIGWYNEQFF
TGTGCCAGCAGTGAAGAGGTAGCGGGGGGAATTGGTTGGTACAATGAGCAGTTCTTC
>TRBJ1-1|TRBD1|TRBV11-2|NA
CASSLGTGPGNTEAFF
TGTGCCAGCAGCTTGGGGACAGGGCCCGGCAACACTGAAGCTTTCTTT
>TRBJ1-1|NA|TRBV6-1|NA
CASSELGSYNTEAFF
TGTGCCAGCAGTGAACTTGGTTCCTATAACACTGAAGCTTTCTTT
>TRBJ2-2|TRBD1|TRBV18|NA
CASSPPGGTGSNTGELFF
TGTGCCAGCTCACCTCCCGGCGGGACAGGTTCGAACACCGGGGAGCTGTTTTTT
>TRBJ2-5|NA|TRBV5-6|NA
CASSFRRPLAETQYF
TGTGCCAGCAGCTTCCGCAGGCCGCTTGCAGAGACCCAGTACTTC
>TRBJ1-1|TRBD1|TRBV6-1|NA
CASSGTGGRGEAFF
TGTGCCAGCAGTGGGACAGGGGGCCGGGGTGAAGCTTTCTTT
>TRBJ2-7|TRBD2|TRBV5-1|NA
CASSLVAGGTYEQYF
TGCGCCAGCAGCTTGGTAGCGGGGGGGACCTACGAGCAGTACTTC
>TRBJ2-7|NA|TRBV2|NA
CASSVGETYEQYF
TGTGCCAGCAGTGTAGGAGAAACCTACGAGCAGTACTTC
>TRBJ1-6|NA|TRBV28|NA
CASSPQRGFSSPLHF
TGTGCCAGCAGTCCACAGCGGGGATTTAGCTCACCCCTCCACTTT
>TRBJ2-1|NA|TRBV9|once
CASSPPGGSSYNEQFF
TGTGCCAGCAGTCCTCCCGGAGGGAGCTCCTACAATGAGCAGTTCTTC
>TRBJ2-6|TRBD1|TRBV12-5|NA
CASGAVETGAGGANVLTF
TGTGCTAGTGGCGCCGTAGAGACAGGGGCGGGGGGGGCCAACGTCCTGACTTTC
>TRBJ1-3|TRBD1|TRBV2|NA
CASRYTGTGLESTIYF
TGTGCCAGCAGATACACCGGGACAGGCTTGGAAAGCACCATATATTTT
>TRBJ1-6|NA|TRBV5-4|NA
CASSLGQNNSPLHF
TGTGCCAGCAGCTTGGGCCAGAATAATTCACCCCTCCACTTT
>TRBJ2-2|TRBD2|TRBV4-2|NA
CASSQAAHSGSGELFF
TGTGCCAGCAGCCAAGCTGCCCATAGCGGGAGCGGGGAGCTGTTTTTT
>TRBJ1-2|NA|TRBV28|NA
CASSSTGHYGYTF
TGTGCCAGCAGTTCTACAGGGCACTATGGCTACACCTTC
>TRBJ2-5|TRBD2|TRBV4-1|NA
CASSQDSRSSGQETQYF
TGCGCCAGCAGCCAAGATTCAAGGTCTAGCGGGCAAGAGACCCAGTACTTC
>TRBJ1-5|NA|TRBV6-1|NA
CASSGQMNQPQHF
TGTGCCAGCAGTGGACAGATGAATCAGCCCCAGCATTTT
>TRBJ1-4|NA|TRBV10-3|NA
CAIGADGEKLFF
TGTGCCATCGGGGCTGATGGGGAAAAACTGTTTTTT
>TRBJ2-1|TRBD2|TRBV7-8|NA
CASSLSRLAGYNEQFF
TGTGCCAGCAGCTTATCCCGACTAGCGGGCTACAATGAGCAGTTCTTC
>TRBJ2-3|TRBD2|TRBV28|NA
CASSLGLRLAGELDTQYF
TGTGCCAGCAGCCTGGGGCTCCGACTAGCGGGAGAATTAGATACGCAGTATTTT
>TRBJ1-1|NA|TRBV5-4|NA
CASSHGGLQNTEAFF
TGTGCCAGCAGTCACGGGGGTCTCCAGAACACTGAAGCTTTCTTT
>TRBJ2-7|TRBD1|TRBV7-8|NA
CASSSPGQGAYEQYF
TGTGCCAGCAGCTCACCGGGACAGGGCGCCTACGAGCAGTACTTC
>TRBJ2-1|TRBD1|TRBV29-1|NA
CSVKKYRDRDNEQFF
TGCAGCGTTAAAAAGTACCGGGACAGGGACAATGAGCAGTTCTTC
>TRBJ1-5|TRBD1|TRBV9|NA
CASSKKWQGAHQPQHF
TGTGCCAGCAGTAAGAAGTGGCAGGGGGCCCATCAGCCCCAGCATTTT
>TRBJ1-2|NA|TRBV6-5|NA
CASSVPGNYGYTF
TGTGCCAGCAGTGTCCCCGGTAACTATGGCTACACCTTC
>TRBJ2-7|NA|TRBV6-1|NA
CASSEEGRTVLYEQYF
TGTGCCAGCAGTGAAGAAGGTCGGACAGTCCTCTACGAGCAGTACTTC
>TRBJ1-2|NA|TRBV4-2|NA
CASSQDNGGGNYGYTF
TGTGCCAGCAGCCAAGATAACGGGGGAGGTAACTATGGCTACACCTTC
>TRBJ1-1|NA|TRBV15|NA
CATSRDFFGGGMANTEAFF
TGTGCCACCAGCAGAGATTTCTTTGGGGGGGGGATGGCGAACACTGAAGCTTTCTTT
>TRBJ2-2|NA|TRBV5-1|NA
CASRWGESTGELFF
TGCGCCAGTCGCTGGGGGGAGTCCACCGGGGAGCTGTTTTTT
>TRBJ2-1|TRBD2|TRBV5-1|NA
CASILGTSDYNEQFF
TGCGCCAGCATCCTCGGGACTAGCGATTACAATGAGCAGTTCTTC
>TRBJ2-7|TRBD2|TRBV4-1|NA
CASSQVAGGRSSYEQYF
TGCGCCAGCAGCCAAGTAGCCGGCGGGAGGTCTTCCTACGAGCAGTACTTC
>TRBJ1-2|TRBD1|TRBV19|once
CASSQQGGSYGYTF
TGTGCCAGTAGTCAACAGGGGGGGAGCTATGGCTACACCTTC
>TRBJ1-1|NA|TRBV5-1|NA
CASLPGLSSWETEAFF
TGCGCCAGCCTCCCCGGATTATCATCCTGGGAGACTGAAGCTTTCTTT
>TRBJ2-7|TRBD2|TRBV4-1|NA
CASSPRESSYEQYF
TGCGCCAGCAGCCCGCGGGAGAGCTCCTACGAGCAGTACTTC
>TRBJ1-2|NA|TRBV27|NA
CASRRGTNYGYTF
TGTGCCAGTCGGAGGGGCACAAACTATGGCTACACCTTC
>TRBJ1-3|TRBD1|TRBV30|NA
CACSLDREDSGNTIYF
TGTGCCTGTAGCCTGGACAGGGAGGACTCTGGAAACACCATATATTTT
>TRBJ2-3|NA|TRBV18|NA
CASSPSGGGAGDTQYF
TGTGCCAGCTCACCAAGTGGTGGGGGCGCGGGAGATACGCAGTATTTT
>TRBJ2-5|TRBD1|TRBV15|NA
CATSKDRRGLGETQYF
TGTGCCACCAGCAAGGATCGCAGGGGGCTTGGCGAGACCCAGTACTTC